The sequence of this T cell receptor (beta chain) was determined in a study of shared clonotypes between healthy human individuals. Germline values: CDR1 MNHEY, CDR2 SMNVEV (reference sequence). Trimming cost V 3 bases and J 7 bases; bases outside gene matches: 8. The CDR3 sequence is 14 residues long. Naive-designated CD8 cells lacked CD45RO, were positively enriched for CCR7, and omitted terminally differentiated effector memory CD45RA+ cells. Only Caucasian adults living in Nashville, Tennessee served as donors. Clones were read by immunoSEQ multiplex PCR, and TCRdb kept only the in-frame ones, dropping some. Of 550,000 to 750,000 clones listed, 92% are singletons.

Sample: naive CD8+ T cells sorted from blood. The sequence derives from a man aged 25-45 years in good health. This chain links TRBV27 with TRBJ2-7; 8 bases match TRBD2. The CDR3 loop is CASSFNGRAVEQYF. CDR3 DNA sequence: TGTGCCAGCAGTTTCAACGGGAGGGCCGTGGAGCAGTACTTC.